Below, one TCR beta chain is given with its context. CDR1 is SGHNT, CDR2 YYREEE, per germline (reference sequence). The CDR3 is 14 residues long. V shed 7 bases and J 3 bases; nucleotides not matched to a gene: 7. Here immunoSEQ multiplex PCR was the method, and the copy in TCRdb shows in-frame clones only, minus some. This sample has over 150,000 clones, with approximately 94% found just once. This entry belongs to a study of control samples from healthy donors and cancer patients. The specimen was PBMCs. The TCR comes from a man between 60 and 75 years old with colorectal cancer. The chain carries TRBV5-4 and TRBJ2-7, with TRBD1 identical over 10 bases. The CDR3 here is CASHFRDRGYEQYF. CDR3 DNA: TGTGCCAGCCACTTCCGGGACAGGGGCTACGAGCAGTACTTC.